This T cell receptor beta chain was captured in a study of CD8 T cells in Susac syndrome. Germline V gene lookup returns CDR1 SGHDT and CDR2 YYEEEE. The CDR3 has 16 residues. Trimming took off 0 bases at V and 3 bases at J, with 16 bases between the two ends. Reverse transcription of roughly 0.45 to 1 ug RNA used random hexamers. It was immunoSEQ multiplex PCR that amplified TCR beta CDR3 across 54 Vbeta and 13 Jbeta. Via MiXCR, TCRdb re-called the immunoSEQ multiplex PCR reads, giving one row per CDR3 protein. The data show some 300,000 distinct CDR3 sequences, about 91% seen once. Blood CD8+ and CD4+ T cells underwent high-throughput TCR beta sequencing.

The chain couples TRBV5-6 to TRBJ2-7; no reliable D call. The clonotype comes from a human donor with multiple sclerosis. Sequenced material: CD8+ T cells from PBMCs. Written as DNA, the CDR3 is TGTGCCAGCAGCTTGGTTCTTGACTCCTCGAACTACGAGCAGTACTTC. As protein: CASSLVLDSSNYEQYF.